Listed here are 26 T cell receptor beta chains from one sample, sequenced in a study of OX40 agonist ivuxolimab in advanced cancers. TCRdb's copy holds only in-frame clones and misses some; the assay was immunoSEQ multiplex PCR. The profile shows just under 45,000 clones, 80% of them singletons. The specimen was CD4+ or CD8+ T cells sorted from blood, collected in a trial of the OX40 agonist ivuxolimab. These receptor sequences come from an adult with an advanced solid tumor such as melanoma, head and neck, liver or kidney cancer.

V and J are TRBV5-1 and TRBJ2-7; 9 bases are a match to TRBD1. This CDR3 is built from 14 residues. Trimming cost V 4 bases and J 5 bases; bases outside gene matches: 7. Germline V gene lookup returns CDR1 SGHRS and CDR2 YFSETQ. The CDR3 is CASSTGQGFDEQYF. DNA of the CDR3: TGCGCCAGCAGCACGGGACAGGGTTTCGACGAGCAGTACTTC.

This clone was seen only a few times. The V call is TRBV6-6, the J call TRBJ1-1; D is uncertain. CDR3 length: 12 residues. CDR1 and CDR2 from the germline V gene are MNHNY and SVGAGI (reference sequence). V was pared by 10 bases and J by 6 bases, with 15 bases between. CDR3 loop: CATGSERAEAFF. DNA of the CDR3: TGTGCCACCGGTTCGGAAAGGGCTGAAGCTTTCTTT.

In DNA, the CDR3 is TGTGCCAGCAGCTTACGGGGCACTCTGGAGACCCAGTACTTC. Its protein product is CASSLRGTLETQYF. V is TRBV5-4 and J is TRBJ2-5; D assignment may be TRBD1 or TRBD2 (5 bases each). Germline-derived CDR1 and CDR2 are SGHNT and YYREEE (reference sequence). V lost 2 bases and J lost 5, with 13 bases in between. The CDR3 runs 14 residues.

The rearrangement uses TRBV11-2 and TRBJ2-1; D gene ambiguous. The CDR3 is 12 amino acids. Germline CDR1 is SGHAT and CDR2 is FQNNGV. Trimming pared 5 bases from V and 13 bases from J, leaving 15 bases between. In DNA form, the CDR3 reads TGTGCCAGCAGCCCAACCCGGTTTGGACAGTTCTTC. It translates to CASSPTRFGQFF. Together with reference TRBV11-2 and TRBJ2-1, the CDR3 gives the full variable domain: EAGVAQSPRYKIIEKRQSVAFWCNPISGHATLYWYQQILGQGPKLLIQFQNNGVVDDSQLPKDRFSAERLKGVDSTLKIQPAKLEDSAVYLCASSPTRFGQFFGPGTRLTVL.

V is TRBV28 and J is TRBJ1-4, with a weak D call TRBD1 (6 bases). The V end lost 6 bases, the J end lost 2 bases, and 16 bases lay between the germline ends. The CDR3 runs to 16 residues. Per the germline V gene, CDR1 is MDHEN and CDR2 is SYDVKM. The DNA of the CDR3 is TGTGCCAGCAGCTATTCACAGGGTTCGACTAATGAAAAACTGTTTTTT. It encodes CASSYSQGSTNEKLFF.

This chain connects TRBV9 to TRBJ1-6, with 8 bases matching TRBD1. Germline trimming cut 0 bases from V and 9 bases from J; bases unmatched to any gene: 8. CDR1 and CDR2 (germline): SGDLS, YYNGEE. There are 16 residues in the CDR3. The CDR3 protein is CASSVAPGQGSSPLHF. The CDR3 DNA is TGTGCCAGCAGCGTAGCCCCCGGACAGGGTAGTTCACCCCTCCACTTT. The full variable domain, with the rest looked up from reference TRBV9 and TRBJ1-6, is DSGVTQTPKHLITATGQRVTLRCSPRSGDLSVYWYQQSLDQGLQFLIQYYNGEERAKGNILERFSAQQFPDLHSELNLSSLELGDSALYFCASSVAPGQGSSPLHFGNGTRLTVT.

The genes are TRBV7-3 and TRBJ1-1; D remains ambiguous. V shed 5 bases and J shed 3 bases, with 10 bases lying between them. CDR3 length equals 13 residues. Germline CDR1 SGHTA, CDR2 FQGTGA. CDR3 DNA: TGTGCCAGCAGCGCCGGACGGGACACTGAAGCTTTCTTT. Residues: CASSAGRDTEAFF.

V usage is TRBV7-9 and J usage is TRBJ2-1; TRBD1 might be the D (7 bases). V dropped 5 bases and J dropped 2 bases, with 16 bases sitting between them. Germline V gives CDR1 SEHNR, CDR2 FQNEAQ (reference sequence). CDR3 length equals 16 residues. CDR3 sequence reads: CASSQGGDPTYNEQFF. Here the CDR3 DNA reads TGTGCCAGCAGCCAGGGGGGTGACCCGACCTACAATGAGCAGTTCTTC.

The chain employs TRBV27 and TRBJ2-3; D gene ambiguous. The V end was cut by 3 bases, the J end by 6 bases, with 4 bases between. Germline V CDR1 and CDR2: MNHEY, SMNVEV (reference sequence). The CDR3 is made up of 11 amino acids. This CDR3 is CASSLRDTQYF. The CDR3 region has the DNA TGTGCCAGCAGTTTGCGGGATACGCAGTATTTT.

The rearrangement joins TRBV30 to TRBJ2-3; perhaps D is TRBD1 or TRBD2 (5 bases each). The CDR3 runs to 14 residues. Germline lookup yields CDR1 GTSNPN and CDR2 SVGIG (reference sequence). The ends were cut back, 2 bases at V and 4 bases at J, with 13 bases in the middle. CDR3 coding DNA: TGTGCCTGGAGTTCTGGGGACCCGGCAGATACGCAGTATTTT. Translation gives CAWSSGDPADTQYF.

The chain employs TRBV4-2 and TRBJ2-2; 9 positions agree with TRBD2. There are 20 residues in the CDR3. The V and J ends lost 0 bases and 6 bases, in that order; junction bases with no gene match: 17. Germline V gene data show CDR1 as LGHNA and CDR2 as YNFKEQ. This chain's CDR3 is CASSQDYARRRLAEAGELFF. CDR3 DNA: TGTGCCAGCAGCCAAGATTATGCTAGAAGGAGACTAGCGGAGGCCGGGGAGCTGTTTTTT.

The chain couples TRBV13 to TRBJ1-4, with 8 bases aligning to TRBD1. Germline values: CDR1 PRHDT, CDR2 FYEKMQ (reference sequence). J lost 4 bases, V lost 3 bases, and 7 bases had no gene match. The CDR3 contains 16 residues. CDR3 protein: CASSLGAGTGNEKLFF. DNA for the CDR3: TGTGCCAGCAGCTTGGGGGCCGGGACAGGTAATGAAAAACTGTTTTTT.

The chain's CDR3 is CASSLGQGFSEAFF. CDR3 nucleotides: TGTGCCAGCAGCCTCGGACAGGGGTTCTCTGAAGCTTTCTTT. The chain couples TRBV7-3 to TRBJ1-1; TRBD1 agrees at 9 bases. Germline V lookup: CDR1 SGHTA, CDR2 FQGTGA. The V and J ends lost 5 bases and 6 bases, in that order; junction bases with no gene match: 7. The CDR3 sequence is 14 residues long.

The rearrangement links TRBV30 to TRBJ2-3, with D unclear. CDR1 GTSNPN and CDR2 SVGIG come from the germline V gene (reference sequence). V was shortened by 2 bases and J by 0 bases, with 12 bases between the two germline ends. This CDR3 is built from 15 residues. CDR3 protein: CAWSIGRESTDTQYF. Here the CDR3 DNA reads TGTGCCTGGAGTATAGGAAGGGAAAGCACAGATACGCAGTATTTT.

V gene TRBV28 combines with J gene TRBJ1-1, with 9 bases fitting TRBD1. The V and J ends lost 7 bases and 3 bases, in that order; junction bases with no gene match: 15. The CDR3 runs 17 residues. Per the germline V gene, CDR1 is MDHEN and CDR2 is SYDVKM. CDR3 in DNA: TGTGCCAGCACCATCAAAGGACAGGGGCGATTGGACACTGAAGCTTTCTTT. It translates to CASTIKGQGRLDTEAFF.

The chain has TRBV5-1 and TRBJ2-7; the match to TRBD1 covers 8 bases. The CDR3 sequence is 13 residues long. Germline CDR1 SGHRS, CDR2 YFSETQ. V lost 5 bases to trimming and J lost 4 bases; unmatched junction nucleotides: 5. CDR3 nucleotides: TGCGCCAGCAGTTCAGGGGGCCGGTACGAGCAGTACTTC. It is translated as CASSSGGRYEQYF.

The chain employs TRBV30 and TRBJ1-1; 8 nucleotides align to TRBD1. Germline CDR1 and CDR2: GTSNPN and SVGIG (reference sequence). The CDR3 is 13 residues long. V gave up 2 bases and J gave up 4 bases; unmatched junction bases: 3. CDR3 region: CAWSFTGGTEAFF. CDR3 bases: TGTGCCTGGAGTTTTACAGGGGGCACTGAAGCTTTCTTT.

This chain links TRBV7-9 with TRBJ2-1, with 10 bases identical to TRBD2. CDR1 is SEHNR and CDR2 is FQNEAQ in the germline V gene (reference sequence). V lost 5 bases, J lost 6 bases, and 7 bases stayed unmatched. This CDR3 is 15 amino acids long. CDR3 in DNA: TGTGCCAGCAGCCCAGCGGGAGGGGTCGGCAATGAGCAGTTCTTC. It specifies CASSPAGGVGNEQFF.

A note on this clone: One junction end disagrees with the germline gene, perhaps due to a read error. This rearrangement joins TRBV7-7 to TRBJ2-7; 10 positions agree with TRBD1. Germline V gene sequence: CDR1 SSHAT, CDR2 FNYEAQ (reference sequence). The CDR3 is 15 residues long. In nucleotides, the CDR3 is TGTGCTAGCAGCTTAAACTGGGGACAGGGGTACGAGCAGTACTTC. It encodes CASSLNWGQGYEQYF.

The chain has TRBV5-4 and TRBJ1-6, with TRBD1 matching 8 bases. Losses at the gene ends were 0 bases for V and 10 bases for J; bases not matched to a gene: 6. Germline V gene data show CDR1 as SGHNT and CDR2 as YYREEE (reference sequence). The length of the CDR3 is 15 residues. The CDR3 DNA reads as TGTGCCAGCAGCTTGGCCCAGGGGGCGCGGTCACCCCTCCACTTT. Its protein is CASSLAQGARSPLHF.

With regard to this clone: Distinct nucleotide sequences in the sample also encode this CDR3. The chain joins TRBV5-1 to TRBJ2-2; TRBD1 is a possible D gene (6 bases). Germline CDR1 reads SGHRS; CDR2 reads YFSETQ. The CDR3 covers 17 residues. V gave up 1 base and J gave up 1 base, with 14 bases separating them. In DNA, the CDR3 is TGCGCCAGCAGCTTGTGGGGCCCGGGACAGAACACCGGGGAGCTGTTTTTT. Translated, it gives CASSLWGPGQNTGELFF.

The gene calls are TRBV5-1 and TRBJ1-5, with TRBD1 matching over 8 bases. V dropped 4 bases and J dropped 7; count of bases not matched to a gene: 4. CDR1 is SGHRS, CDR2 YFSETQ, per germline. The CDR3 runs 13 residues. The CDR3: CASSAGGEQPQHF. The CDR3 DNA reads as TGCGCCAGCAGCGCAGGGGGCGAACAGCCCCAGCATTTT.

This sequence joins TRBV7-2 and TRBJ1-1; 7 bases align to TRBD1. Germline V CDR1 and CDR2: SGHTA, FQGNSA. The CDR3 is 13 amino acids. The junction had 5 bases not matched to a gene; V was cut back by 6 bases and J by 4 bases. The CDR3 protein is CASSTQGRTEAFF. CDR3 sequence (DNA): TGTGCCAGCAGTACACAGGGGCGCACTGAAGCTTTCTTT.

The gene calls are TRBV5-4 and TRBJ2-6, with 12 bases fitting TRBD1. This CDR3 has 17 amino acids. The germline V gene encodes CDR1 SGHNT and CDR2 YYREEE (reference sequence). Germline trimming cut 3 bases from V and 3 bases from J; bases unmatched to any gene: 4. CDR3 nucleotide sequence: TGTGCCAGCAGCTCCGGGACAGGGGGCGGTGGGGCCAACGTCCTGACTTTC. As protein: CASSSGTGGGGANVLTF.

In its sample, this clone was seen a few times. The CDR3 is CASSMGQGAGTEAFF. In DNA, the CDR3 is TGTGCCAGTAGTATGGGGCAGGGAGCAGGCACTGAAGCTTTCTTT. The V and J genes are TRBV19 and TRBJ1-1; D possibly corresponds to TRBD1 (5 bases). Trimming cost V 3 bases and J 4 bases, with 15 bases left between them. CDR1 and CDR2 (germline): LNHDA, SQIVND (reference sequence). This CDR3 has 15 amino acids. Full variable domain (remainder filled in from reference TRBV19 and TRBJ1-1): DGGITQSPKYLFRKEGQNVTLSCEQNLNHDAMYWYRQDPGQGLRLIYYSQIVNDFQKGDIAEGYSVSREKKESFPLTVTSAQKNPTAFYLCASSMGQGAGTEAFFGQGTRLTVV.

The chain employs TRBV11-2 and TRBJ2-7; 7 bases line up with TRBD2. Germline V gene lookup returns CDR1 SGHAT and CDR2 FQNNGV. Trimming removed 8 bases from V and 3 bases from J; junction bases left unmatched: 13. The CDR3 has 15 amino acids. The chain's CDR3 is CASGPPGRVGYEQYF. DNA for the CDR3: TGTGCCAGCGGGCCCCCGGGGAGGGTAGGCTACGAGCAGTACTTC.